This T cell receptor beta chain was sequenced during a study of blood T cells in healthy people across ages (dated by TCRdb to between 2014 and 2016). Broadly, across the study: In model experiments, template switching captured roughly one uniquely barcoded TCR beta cDNA molecule for every two T cells. To avoid experimental bias, donors of different ages were distributed randomly across sequencing lanes. Age-related changes in TCR beta repertoire diversity were measured in the study by deep sequencing normalized with unique cDNA molecular identifiers. The study analyzed two additional independent replicas of 1 million unique cDNA reads from the same blood draw for two donors, one aged 18 to 30 and one aged 80 or older. The donors were divided into four age groups: young (average around 17 years), middle-aged (under 40), aged (roughly 60) and long-lived (nearly 85).

The donors were a few dozen Caucasian individuals from Russia, aged about 6 to 95 years, who were systemically healthy. Around 9.9 milliliters of peripheral blood were collected from each donor into EDTA-treated Vacutainer tubes. Ficoll-Paque density-gradient centrifugation was used to isolate PBMCs, with at least 7 million per sample. Total RNA, at least 6 micrograms per sample, was extracted from PBMCs with Trizol reagent. The percentages of naive CD45RAhigh/CD27high T cells were determined by flow cytometry on a PBMC aliquot from every donor. For CDR1 and CDR2, the germline V gene lists ENHRY and SYGVKD. The CDR3 covers 16 residues, taking in both the cysteine and the phenylalanine. The only DNA kept is the CDR3, 48 bases in frame from the first base. Trimming accounts for 4 bases at V and 0 bases at J, while the number of junction bases matched to no gene is 7. As to this clonotype: Its binding antigen is unknown. Per-base quality was not reported, and no clone a single base away is much larger than it.

The library was prepared using 5' RACE. A second roughly 6 to 11 cycle PCR used a sample-barcoded 5' primer and a J-beta primer mix. Each TCR beta cDNA molecule received a unique molecular identifier from a template-switch 5' adaptor carrying 12 random nucleotides. At least 2.5 million CDR3-containing paired-end reads were obtained from each sample. All of the RNA was converted into first-strand cDNA using the Mint cDNA synthesis kit, with a TRBC-specific oligonucleotide serving as the primer. Following uracil-DNA glycosylase treatment, a first 18-cycle PCR with universal primers M1SS and BC2_uni_R was performed on all cDNA. The published analysis was carried out like this. For normalization, 1 million high-quality reads, each with a distinct molecular identifier, were randomly selected from each sample. Instead of being binned into consensus sequences, reads with shared molecular identifiers were discarded. MiTCR, run with a Q25 quality threshold and the strictest error-elimination algorithm, handled CDR3 identification, clonotype clustering and error correction. A nonparametric unseen species model with Euler transformation was used to estimate a lower bound on total TCR beta diversity. In-frame beta chains were kept once TCRdb had trimmed the public reads at Q25 with fastp and called clones with MiXCR. Every entry covers one CDR3 protein and lists the most common genes and DNA from its rows. These V and J calls are TCRdb output, not the study's own analysis. Here the sample has roughly 1.9 million distinct CDR3 sequences; around 42% occur a single time. Of the sample, 20% to 25% falls within the top ten clones.

What the authors observed across the whole study: Bulk unsorted PBMC profiling prevented conclusive comparison of naive and antigen-experienced compartments. Estimates of total diversity based on one million sequenced T cells were regarded as lower bounds and as underestimates. Because donor CMV infection status was unknown, age-related changes in expanded clonotypes were potentially confounded. Observed TCR beta diversity per million T cells fell roughly linearly with age, and a significant reduction was already apparent by age about 36. Observed TCR beta diversity correlated strongly with the percentage of naive T cells measured by flow cytometry. Compared with the aged group, more naive CD4+ T cells, fewer expanded clones and increased TCR diversity were shown by the long-lived group, suggesting age selection.

The source of this sequence is a human donor in good health. The rearrangement joined TRBV10-3 to TRBJ2-5, with 8 bases matching TRBD2. The specimen was blood. The CDR3 protein: CAISGQRGKYQETQYF. At the DNA level, the sequence is TGTGCCATCAGTGGGCAGCGGGGGAAATACCAAGAGACCCAGTACTTC.